Sequencing of this T cell receptor beta chain was carried out in a study of cytomegalovirus exposure and HLA in healthy donors. This PCR relied on a set of 60 Vbeta primers and 13 Jbeta primers. Assay used: immunoSEQ multiplex PCR; TCRdb lists only in-frame clones, some missing. Of about 100,000 clones in the sample, 65% to 75% were seen once. Findings and limits, study-wide: In a later analysis, the majority of CMV-associated beta chains seemingly showed HLA restriction. Reported results showed that the classifier diagnosed cytomegalovirus status with high specificity and sensitivity.

The germline V gene has CDR1 KGHSH and CDR2 LQKENI. V lost 3 bases, J lost 2 bases, and 11 bases lay in between. The CDR3 has 15 amino acids. A note on this clone: What it recognizes is unknown.

This TCR derives from a young woman in good health and CMV-seropositive. The sequenced material came from PBMCs. The chain combines TRBV18 with TRBJ2-1, with D perhaps matching TRBD2 (6 bases). The CDR3 bases are TGTGCCAGCTCACCGGAGGGTGGCACCTACAATGAGCAGTTCTTC. It is translated as CASSPEGGTYNEQFF.